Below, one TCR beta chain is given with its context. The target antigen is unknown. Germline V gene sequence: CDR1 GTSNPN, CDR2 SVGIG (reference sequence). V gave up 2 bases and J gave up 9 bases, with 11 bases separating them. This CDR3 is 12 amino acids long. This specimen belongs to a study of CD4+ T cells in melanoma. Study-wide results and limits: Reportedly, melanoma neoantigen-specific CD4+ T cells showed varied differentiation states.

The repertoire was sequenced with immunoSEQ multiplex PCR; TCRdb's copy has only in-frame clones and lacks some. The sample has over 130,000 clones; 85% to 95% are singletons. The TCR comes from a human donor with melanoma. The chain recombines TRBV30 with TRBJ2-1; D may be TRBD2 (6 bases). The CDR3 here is CAWSLTSREQFF. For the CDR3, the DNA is TGTGCCTGGAGTTTAACTAGCCGTGAGCAGTTCTTC.